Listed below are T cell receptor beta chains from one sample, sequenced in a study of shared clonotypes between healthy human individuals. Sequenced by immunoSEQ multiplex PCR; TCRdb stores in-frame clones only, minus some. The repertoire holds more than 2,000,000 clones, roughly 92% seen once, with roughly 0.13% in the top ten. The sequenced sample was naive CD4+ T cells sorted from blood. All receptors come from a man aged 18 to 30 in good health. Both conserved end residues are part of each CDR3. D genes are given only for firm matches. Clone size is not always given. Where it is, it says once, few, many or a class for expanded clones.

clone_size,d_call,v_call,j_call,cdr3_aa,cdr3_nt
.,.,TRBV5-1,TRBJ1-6,CASSLAWGNGSPLHF,TGCGCCAGCAGCTTGGCCTGGGGGAATGGTTCACCCCTCCACTTT
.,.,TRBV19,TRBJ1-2,CASSRDHLFYYGYTF,TGTGCCAGTAGTCGGGACCACCTATTTTACTATGGCTACACCTTC
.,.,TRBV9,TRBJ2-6,CASSGDISILTF,TGTGCCAGCAGCGGGGACATTTCGATCCTGACTTTC
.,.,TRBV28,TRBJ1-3,CASSFQGLIPSSGNTIYF,TGTGCCAGCAGTTTTCAAGGGCTGATCCCCTCCTCTGGAAACACCATATATTTT
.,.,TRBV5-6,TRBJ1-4,CASSAQGSGEKLFF,TGTGCCAGCAGCGCGCAGGGTAGTGGTGAAAAACTGTTTTTT
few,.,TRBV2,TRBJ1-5,CASSEATLNQPQHF,TGTGCCAGCAGTGAAGCGACGTTGAATCAGCCCCAGCATTTT
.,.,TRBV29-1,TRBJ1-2,CSVDGRLNYGYTF,TGCAGCGTTGATGGCAGGTTGAACTATGGCTACACCTTC
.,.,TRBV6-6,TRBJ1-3,CASSYSSPNTIYF,TGTGCCAGCAGTTACTCCTCTCCAAACACCATATATTTT
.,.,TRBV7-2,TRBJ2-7,CASTLPALTGEQYF,TGTGCCAGCACCCTACCGGCCTTAACGGGCGAGCAGTACTTC
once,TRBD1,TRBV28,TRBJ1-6,CASSLQGQANSPLHF,TGTGCCAGCAGTCTCCAGGGACAGGCTAATTCACCCCTCCACTTT
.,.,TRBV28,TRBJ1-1,CASSRRNTEAFF,TGTGCCAGCAGTCGCAGGAACACTGAAGCTTTCTTT
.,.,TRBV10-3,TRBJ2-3,CAISELSTDTQYF,TGTGCCATCAGTGAACTTAGCACAGATACGCAGTATTTT
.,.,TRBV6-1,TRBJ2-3,CASQTRGPTDTQYF,TGTGCCAGCCAGACCCGAGGCCCCACAGATACGCAGTATTTT
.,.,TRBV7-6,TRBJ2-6,CASSLEGANVLTF,TGTGCCAGCAGCTTGGAAGGGGCCAACGTCCTGACTTTC
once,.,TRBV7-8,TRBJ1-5,CASSLNANQPQHF,TGTGCCAGCAGCTTAAACGCTAATCAGCCCCAGCATTTT
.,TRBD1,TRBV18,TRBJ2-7,CASSPPGTGGDEQYF,TGTGCCAGCTCACCACCGGGGACAGGGGGGGACGAGCAGTACTTC
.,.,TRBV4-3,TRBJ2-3,CASSQGVELDTDTQYF,TGCGCCAGCAGCCAAGGGGTAGAGTTAGATACAGATACGCAGTATTTT
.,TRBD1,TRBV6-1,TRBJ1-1,CASSELQGAGTEAFF,TGTGCCAGCAGTGAACTTCAGGGGGCCGGTACTGAAGCTTTCTTT
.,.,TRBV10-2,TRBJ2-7,CASNLGQEYEQYF,TGCGCCAGCAACCTCGGACAAGAGTACGAGCAGTACTTC
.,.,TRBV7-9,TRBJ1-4,CASSSQGISEKLFF,TGTGCCAGCAGCTCACAGGGAATCAGTGAAAAACTGTTTTTT
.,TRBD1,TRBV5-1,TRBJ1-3,CASSPVPGQGSSGNTIYF,TGCGCCAGCAGCCCGGTCCCGGGACAGGGTTCGTCTGGAAACACCATATATTTT
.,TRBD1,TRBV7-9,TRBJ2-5,CASSLDRDRGQETQYF,TGTGCCAGCAGCTTAGACCGGGACAGGGGGCAAGAGACCCAGTACTTC
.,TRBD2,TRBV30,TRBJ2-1,CAWELAGKQFF,TGTGCCTGGGAACTAGCGGGAAAGCAGTTCTTC
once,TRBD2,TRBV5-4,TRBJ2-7,CASSLAGRGGSDEQYF,TGTGCCAGCAGCTTGGCCGGGCGGGGGGGATCAGACGAGCAGTACTTC
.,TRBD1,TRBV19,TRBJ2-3,CASSDRATDTQYF,TGTGCCAGTAGTGACAGGGCCACAGATACGCAGTATTTT
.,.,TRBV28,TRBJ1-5,CASRVRTGNQPQHF,TGTGCCAGCAGAGTGCGGACGGGAAATCAGCCCCAGCATTTT
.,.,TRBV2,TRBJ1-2,CASRSRGDYGYTF,TGTGCCAGCAGGTCCAGGGGAGACTATGGCTACACCTTC
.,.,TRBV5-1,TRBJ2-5,CASSLAGTLPGVHQETQYF,TGCGCCAGCAGCTTGGCCGGGACACTCCCAGGGGTCCACCAAGAGACCCAGTACTTC
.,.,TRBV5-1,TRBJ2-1,CASSAGAEFNEQFF,TGCGCCAGCAGCGCGGGGGCGGAGTTCAATGAGCAGTTCTTC
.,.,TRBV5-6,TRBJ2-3,CASSLEAGTLKDTQYF,TGTGCCAGCAGCTTGGAGGCCGGGACCCTGAAGGATACGCAGTATTTT
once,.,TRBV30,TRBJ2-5,CAWSVSSGGETQYF,TGTGCCTGGAGTGTATCATCAGGGGGGGAGACCCAGTACTTC
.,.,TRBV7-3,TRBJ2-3,CASSPGHSTDTQYF,TGTGCCAGCAGCCCGGGACACTCCACAGATACGCAGTATTTT
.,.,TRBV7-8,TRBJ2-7,CASSSRAQLASYEQYF,TGTGCCAGCAGCTCCCGGGCCCAACTAGCCTCCTACGAGCAGTACTTC
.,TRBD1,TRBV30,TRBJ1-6,CAWRDRGYSPLHF,TGTGCCTGGAGAGACAGGGGATATTCACCCCTCCACTTT
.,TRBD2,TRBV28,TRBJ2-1,CASSSGTRDYDEQFF,TGTGCCAGCAGTTCCGGGACTAGAGACTACGATGAGCAGTTCTTC
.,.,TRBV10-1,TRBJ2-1,CASSEISEGQFF,TGCGCCAGCAGTGAGATATCGGAAGGGCAGTTCTTC
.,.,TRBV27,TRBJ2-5,CASSLWGRGTQETQYF,TGTGCCAGCAGTTTATGGGGCAGGGGTACCCAAGAGACCCAGTACTTC
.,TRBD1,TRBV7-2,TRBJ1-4,CASSLGPGGGKLFF,TGTGCCAGCAGCCTCGGACCAGGGGGGGGAAAACTGTTTTTT
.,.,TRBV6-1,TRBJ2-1,CASSETNSRLLPYNEQFF,TGTGCCAGCAGTGAAACCAACAGTCGGCTGCTCCCCTACAATGAGCAGTTCTTC
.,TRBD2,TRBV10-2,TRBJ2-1,CASSASGSSHNEQFF,TGCGCCAGCAGCGCTAGCGGGAGTTCCCACAATGAGCAGTTCTTC
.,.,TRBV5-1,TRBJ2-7,CASSLMEGPNYEQYF,TGCGCCAGCAGCTTGATGGAGGGGCCGAACTACGAGCAGTACTTC
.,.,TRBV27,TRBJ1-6,CASSSGISSYNSPLHF,TGTGCCAGCAGTTCGGGCATTAGCTCCTATAATTCACCCCTCCACTTT
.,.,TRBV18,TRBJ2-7,CASSPGQIPYEQYF,TGTGCCAGCTCACCAGGGCAGATTCCCTACGAGCAGTACTTC
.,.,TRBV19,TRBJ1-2,CASSSGAAGYGYTF,TGTGCCAGTAGTTCGGGGGCGGCAGGCTATGGCTACACCTTC
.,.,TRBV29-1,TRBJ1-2,CSVFGGGGYTF,TGCAGCGTGTTCGGGGGGGGAGGCTACACCTTC
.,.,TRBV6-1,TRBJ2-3,CASSLMEGLDTQYF,TGTGCCAGCAGTCTTATGGAAGGGTTAGATACGCAGTATTTT
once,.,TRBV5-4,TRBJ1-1,CASSLDSLNTEAFF,TGTGCCAGCAGCTTGGACAGCCTGAACACTGAAGCTTTCTTT
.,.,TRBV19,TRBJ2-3,CASSLSILRTDTQYF,TGTGCCAGTAGTCTGTCTATTCTACGCACAGATACGCAGTATTTT
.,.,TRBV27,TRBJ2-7,CASSRRGHEQYF,TGTGCCAGCAGTCGTCGGGGGCACGAGCAGTACTTC
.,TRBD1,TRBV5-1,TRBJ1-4,CASSLGQGVEKLFF,TGCGCCAGCAGCTTGGGGCAGGGGGTTGAAAAACTGTTTTTT
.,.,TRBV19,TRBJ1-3,CASSRGAGNTIYF,TGTGCCAGTAGTCGGGGGGCTGGAAACACCATATATTTT
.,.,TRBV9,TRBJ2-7,CASSVGRGPYEQYF,TGTGCCAGCAGCGTAGGAAGAGGTCCCTACGAGCAGTACTTC
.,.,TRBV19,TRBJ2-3,CASSMWSADTQYF,TGTGCCAGTAGTATGTGGTCGGCAGATACGCAGTATTTT
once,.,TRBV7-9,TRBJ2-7,CASSLGYRYYEQYF,TGTGCCAGCAGCTTAGGGTACCGATACTACGAGCAGTACTTC
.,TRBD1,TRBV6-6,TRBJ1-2,CASSSPGQGRNGYTF,TGTGCCAGCAGTTCCCCGGGACAGGGAAGAAATGGCTACACCTTC
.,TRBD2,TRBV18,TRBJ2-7,CASSPLAGGTGEQYF,TGTGCCAGCTCACCGTTAGCGGGAGGAACTGGCGAGCAGTACTTC
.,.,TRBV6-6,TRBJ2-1,CASSYPNEQFF,TGTGCCAGCAGTTACCCCAATGAGCAGTTCTTC
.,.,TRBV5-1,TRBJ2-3,CASSLAFGIRTDTQYF,TGCGCCAGCAGCTTGGCCTTTGGAATTCGCACAGATACGCAGTATTTT